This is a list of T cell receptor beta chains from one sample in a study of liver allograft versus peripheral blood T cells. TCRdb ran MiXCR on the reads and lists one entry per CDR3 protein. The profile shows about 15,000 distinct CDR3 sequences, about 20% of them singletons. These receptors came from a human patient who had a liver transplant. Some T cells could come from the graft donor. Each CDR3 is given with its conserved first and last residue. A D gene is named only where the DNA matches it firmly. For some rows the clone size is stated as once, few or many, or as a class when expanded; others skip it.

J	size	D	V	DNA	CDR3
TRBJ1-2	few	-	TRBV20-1	TGCAGTGCTAGACAGGGGCCTTTTAACTATGGCTACACCTTC	CSARQGPFNYGYTF
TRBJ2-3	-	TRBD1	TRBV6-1	TGTGCCAGTAACCGGGACAGGACGCGGGATACGCAGTATTTT	CASNRDRTRDTQYF
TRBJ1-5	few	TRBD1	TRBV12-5	TGTGCTAGTGGTTTCGGACAGGCCCAATGGCCCCAGCATTTT	CASGFGQAQWPQHF
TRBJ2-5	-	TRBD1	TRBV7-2	TGTGCCAGCAGCTTAGGCCCCGGGACAGAAGAGACCCAGTACTTC	CASSLGPGTEETQYF
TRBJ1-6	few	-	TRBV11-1	TGTGCCAGCAGCTTAGTACAGGGAAGAAATTCACCCCTCCACTTT	CASSLVQGRNSPLHF
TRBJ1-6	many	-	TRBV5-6	TGTGCCAGCAGCAGAGGAGGAGGCTCCTATAATTCACCCCTCCACTTT	CASSRGGGSYNSPLHF
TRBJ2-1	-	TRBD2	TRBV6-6	TGTGCCAGCACCTCCGGGACCGCGGGGGACAATGAGCAGTTCTTC	CASTSGTAGDNEQFF
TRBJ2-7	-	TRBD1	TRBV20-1	TGCAGTGCTGGAGGGACAGGAGGACATGTCTACGAGCAGTACTTC	CSAGGTGGHVYEQYF
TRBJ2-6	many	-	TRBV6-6	TGTGCCAGCACCGGTCCAGCGTTGGGCTCTGGGGCCAACGTCCTGACTTTC	CASTGPALGSGANVLTF
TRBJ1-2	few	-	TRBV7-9	TGTGCCAGCAGCCCGGACGTTAACTATGGCTACACCTTC	CASSPDVNYGYTF
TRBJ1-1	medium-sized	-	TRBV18	TGTGCCAGCTCACTGGCGACAGTTACCATGAACACTGAAGCTTTCTTT	CASSLATVTMNTEAFF
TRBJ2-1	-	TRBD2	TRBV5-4	TGTGCCAGCAGCCCCCGACTAGCGGGGGTGACCTACAATGAGCAGTTCTTC	CASSPRLAGVTYNEQFF
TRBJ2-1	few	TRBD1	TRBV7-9	TGTGCCAGCAGCTTAGGGACAGGGCCCTACAATGAGCAGTTCTTC	CASSLGTGPYNEQFF
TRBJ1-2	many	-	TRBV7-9	TGTGCCAGCAGCTTAGCGCGGTTGGGAGGCTACACCTTC	CASSLARLGGYTF
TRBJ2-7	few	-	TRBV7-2	TGTGCCAGCAGCTTAGGTGTGCCCTACGAGCAGTACTTC	CASSLGVPYEQYF
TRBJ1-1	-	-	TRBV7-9	TGTGCCAGCAGTTCCAAGGGTGGGGAGGACACTGAAGCTTTCTTT	CASSSKGGEDTEAFF
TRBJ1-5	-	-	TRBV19	TGTGCCAGTAGTGAAACAGCTTATAGCAATCAGCCCCAGCATTTT	CASSETAYSNQPQHF
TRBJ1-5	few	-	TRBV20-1	TGCAGTGCTAGGGACAGTCCCAGTGGCAATCAGCCCCAGCATTTT	CSARDSPSGNQPQHF
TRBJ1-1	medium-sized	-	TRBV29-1	TGCAGCGTTGAAGTGCAGGGGAACACTGAAGCTTTCTTT	CSVEVQGNTEAFF
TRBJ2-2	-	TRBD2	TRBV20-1	TGCAGTGCTAGCGGGGGGGCCGACACCGGGGAGCTGTTTTTT	CSASGGADTGELFF
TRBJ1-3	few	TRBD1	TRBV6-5	TGTGCCAGCAGTCCCGGGACAGGGCTTGCTGGAAACACCATATATTTT	CASSPGTGLAGNTIYF
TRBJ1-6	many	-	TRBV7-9	TGTGCCAGCAGCTCAATCCCGGGGGGGTCTTATAATTCACCCCTCCACTTT	CASSSIPGGSYNSPLHF
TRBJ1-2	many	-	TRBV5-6	TGTGCCAGCAGCTTGTTTGCCAATACGGGAGGCTACACCTTC	CASSLFANTGGYTF
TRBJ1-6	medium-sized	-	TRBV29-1	TGCAGCGTTGGGCAGGGACCTAATTCACCCCTCCACTTT	CSVGQGPNSPLHF
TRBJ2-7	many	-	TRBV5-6	TGTGCCAGCAGCTTTCGACTCCTCTCCTACGAGCAGTACTTC	CASSFRLLSYEQYF
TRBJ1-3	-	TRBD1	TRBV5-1	TGCGCCAGCAGCTTGGCCTCCGGGACAGTCTCTGGAAACACCATATATTTT	CASSLASGTVSGNTIYF
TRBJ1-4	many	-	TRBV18	TGTGCCAGCTCATTACCCCCGGCCTCCAACCAACTGTTTTTT	CASSLPPASNQLFF
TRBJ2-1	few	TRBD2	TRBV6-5	TGTGCCAGCAGTTATGGGGGACTAGCGGGGCTCAAGATCAACTCCTACAATGAGCAGTTCTTC	CASSYGGLAGLKINSYNEQFF
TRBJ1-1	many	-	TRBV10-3	TGTGCCATCAGTGAGAGTTCGGGAGGGATGTACACTGAAGCTTTCTTT	CAISESSGGMYTEAFF
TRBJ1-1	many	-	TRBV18	TGTGCCAGCTCACCTCTTGTAATGAACACTGAAGCTTTCTTT	CASSPLVMNTEAFF
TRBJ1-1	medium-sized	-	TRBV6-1	TGTGCCAGCAGTGAAGTTTTTATGAACACTGAAGCTTTCTTT	CASSEVFMNTEAFF
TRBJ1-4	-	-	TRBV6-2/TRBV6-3	TGTGCCAGCACGGAGGGCTGGAATAACGAAAAACTGTTTTTT	CASTEGWNNEKLFF
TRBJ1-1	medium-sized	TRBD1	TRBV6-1	TGTGCCAGCAGTGAATGGGGCAGGGGGCGTGGGACTGAAGCTTTCTTT	CASSEWGRGRGTEAFF
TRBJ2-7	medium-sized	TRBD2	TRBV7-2	TGTGCCAGCAGTTTTGGGGAGGGCCCCTACGAGCAGTACTTC	CASSFGEGPYEQYF
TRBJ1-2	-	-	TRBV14	TGTGCCAGCAGCCAAGGAGCTAACTATGGCTACACCTTC	CASSQGANYGYTF
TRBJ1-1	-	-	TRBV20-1	TGCAGTGCTAGAACGACAGTGAACACTGAAGCTTTCTTT	CSARTTVNTEAFF
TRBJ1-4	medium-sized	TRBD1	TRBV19	TGTGCCAGCCACGGACAGGGTGAAAAACTGTTTTTT	CASHGQGEKLFF
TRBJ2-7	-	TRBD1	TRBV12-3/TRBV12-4	TGTGCCAGCAGACCTACAGGGGGCGACGAGCAGTACTTC	CASRPTGGDEQYF
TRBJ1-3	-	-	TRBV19	TGTGCCAGCGAGCTGGGGCCTGGAAACACCATATATTTT	CASELGPGNTIYF
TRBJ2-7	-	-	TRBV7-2	TGTGCCAGCAGCCTGATACCAGGGCGAGGATACGAGCAGTACTTC	CASSLIPGRGYEQYF